The clone carrying this T cell receptor beta chain has ten or more counts. What it binds is unknown. This entry belongs to a study of human T cells and chemical hapten exposure. Overall study context: On about 2 cm by about 2 cm of upper inner arm skin, sensitization was performed with 2% DPC. Alopecia areata, totalis or universalis was found in mostly female patients.

Using its own MiXCR run on the RACE reads, TCRdb lists one record per CDR3 protein. The sample lists approximately 71,000 distinct CDR3 sequences, 11% occurring once. Overall study findings and caveats: Patch test score rose with PT1 expanded TCR count, significant at thresholds 8, 16 and 32, not 4. TCRs above 1 in 1000 frequency stayed constant with DPC sensitization.

V shed 0 bases and J shed 8 bases, with 9 bases lying between them. This CDR3 region has 13 residues. Germline V CDR1 and CDR2: SGHDT, YYEEEE. Documented time point: patch test 3, about 24 weeks after DPC sensitization. Sample treatment: therapeutic diphenylcyclopropenone sensitization with weekly scalp DPC. The clonotype originates from a woman between 45 and 60 years old with alopecia areata. Some clones in this sample may be carry-over from other donors' samples. The sample consisted of whole blood, taken in connection with sensitization to the hapten diphenylcyclopropenone (DPC). This rearrangement joins TRBV5-6 to TRBJ2-1; unclear D gene. The CDR3: CASSLVRRDEQFF. The CDR3 DNA reads TGTGCCAGCAGCTTGGTGCGGAGAGATGAGCAGTTCTTC. Using reference TRBV5-6 and TRBJ2-1 for the parts outside the CDR3, the full variable domain is DAGVTQSPTHLIKTRGQQVTLRCSPKSGHDTVSWYQQALGQGPQFIFQYYEEEERQRGNFPDRFSGHQFPNYSSELNVNALLLGDSALYLCASSLVRRDEQFFGPGTRLTVL.